This T cell receptor (beta chain) appears in the sequencing data of a study of cytomegalovirus exposure and HLA in healthy donors. The CDR3 has 15 amino acids. V shed 1 base and J shed 5 bases, with 11 bases lying between them. Germline CDR1 SGHTA, CDR2 FQGNSA. Findings of the study overall: Data from an earlier analysis indicated that most TCR beta V segments were productive either about 87% or about 30% of the time. Reportedly, HLA-A and HLA-B alleles of most subjects were accurately predicted from TCR beta.

The PCR was carried out with 60 Vbeta primers and 13 Jbeta primers. Only in-frame clones appear in the TCRdb table, and some are missing; sequencing was by immunoSEQ multiplex PCR. The sample's table shows tens of thousands of clones. Turning to this clone: No antigen is known for it.

The chain recombines TRBV7-2 with TRBJ1-4; D is uncertain. The TCR was taken from a man aged 45-65 years in good health and CMV-seronegative. The sample consisted of PBMCs. The CDR3 loop is CASSLVGRQNEKLFF. For the CDR3, the DNA is TGTGCCAGCAGCTTAGTGGGCAGGCAAAATGAAAAACTGTTTTTT.